This T cell receptor (beta chain) is drawn from a study of blood T cell repertoires in COVID-19. About the study: Some COVID-19 samples were acute and others convalescent; all came from the United States, Italy and Spain.

This table comes from immunoSEQ multiplex PCR, and its TCRdb copy is limited to in-frame clones, with some not included. This table has a few hundred thousand clones, 70% to 90% appearing once. Cohort 3 recovered donors had two negative PCRs, clearance, or symptom resolution. J lost 5 bases, V lost 0 bases, and 4 bases had no gene match. CDR1 and CDR2 (germline): ENHRY, SYGVKD. The CDR3 has 16 residues. This chain connects TRBV10-3 to TRBJ2-3; TRBD2 aligns across 11 bases. The TCR originated in a man between 25 and 39 years old who had recovered from COVID-19. Specimen: PBMCs or T cells enriched from blood (not recorded which). CDR3: CAISESGLAGGDTQYF. For the CDR3, the DNA is TGTGCCATCAGTGAGTCGGGCCTAGCGGGGGGAGATACGCAGTATTTT.